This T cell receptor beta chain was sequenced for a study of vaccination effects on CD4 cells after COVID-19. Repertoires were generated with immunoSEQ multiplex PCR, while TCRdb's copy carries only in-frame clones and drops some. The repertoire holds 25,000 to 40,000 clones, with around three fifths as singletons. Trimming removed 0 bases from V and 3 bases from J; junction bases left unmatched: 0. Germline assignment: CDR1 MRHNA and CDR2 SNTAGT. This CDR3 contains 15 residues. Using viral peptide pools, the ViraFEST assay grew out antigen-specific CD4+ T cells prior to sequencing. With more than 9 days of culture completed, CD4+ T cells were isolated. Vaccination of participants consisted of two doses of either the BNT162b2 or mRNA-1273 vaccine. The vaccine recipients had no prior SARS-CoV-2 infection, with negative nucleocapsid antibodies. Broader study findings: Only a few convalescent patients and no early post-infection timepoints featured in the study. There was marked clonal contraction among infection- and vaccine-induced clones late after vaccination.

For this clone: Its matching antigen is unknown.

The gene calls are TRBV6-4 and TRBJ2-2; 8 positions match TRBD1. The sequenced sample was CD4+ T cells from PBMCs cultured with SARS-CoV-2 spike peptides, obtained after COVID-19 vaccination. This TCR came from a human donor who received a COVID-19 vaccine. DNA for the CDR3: TGTGCCAGCAGTGACTCACAGGGGGACACCGGGGAGCTGTTTTTT. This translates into CASSDSQGDTGELFF.